This section outlines one T cell receptor beta chain sequence together with its context. Clones were read by immunoSEQ multiplex PCR, and TCRdb kept only the in-frame ones, dropping some. The profile covers roughly 200,000 clones, with 85% appearing a single time and 8.2% taken by the ten largest. Germline loops: CDR1 GTSNPN, CDR2 SVGIG (reference sequence). The CDR3 length is 14 residues. The V and J ends lost 3 bases and 8 bases respectively, with 19 bases between them. The data were taken from a study of blood T cell repertoires in COVID-19. Study-level background: The study drew acute and convalescent COVID-19 samples from the United States, Italy and Spain.

The TCR comes from a woman aged 55 to 70 with acute or convalescent COVID-19. Sequencing was carried out using peripheral blood. This rearrangement joins TRBV30 to TRBJ1-2, with a possible D match to TRBD1 (5 bases). The CDR3 sequence: CAWSFLGGVGGYTF. The CDR3 DNA reads TGTGCCTGGAGCTTCCTCGGGGGAGTAGGGGGCTACACCTTC.